A single sample gave rise to the 17 T cell receptor beta chains below, sequenced in a study of blood T cell repertoires in COVID-19. Generated by immunoSEQ multiplex PCR, the TCRdb table keeps only in-frame clones and is missing some. The table shows around 50,000 clones, with 78% occurring only once. The sequenced sample consisted of PBMCs or T cells enriched from blood (not recorded which). These receptors all come from a woman between 50 and 59 years old with acute COVID-19.

This rearrangement joins TRBV6-5 to TRBJ2-5; 8 bases map to TRBD1. V trimming: 7 bases; J trimming: 6 bases; junction bases outside the gene matches: 7. The length of the CDR3 is 13 residues. The germline CDR1 and CDR2 sequences are MNHEY and SVGAGI. The CDR3 sequence is CASKSGGEKTQYF. In DNA, the CDR3 is TGTGCCAGCAAATCAGGGGGCGAGAAGACCCAGTACTTC.

This clone was found a few times. CDR3 protein: CASGLVRAGGIYNEQFF. The CDR3 DNA follows: TGTGCTAGTGGTTTGGTACGGGCAGGGGGAATCTACAATGAGCAGTTCTTC. The genes are TRBV12-5 and TRBJ2-1; 7 bases agree with TRBD1. Germline V gene lookup returns CDR1 LGHNT and CDR2 FRNRAP. V lost 0 bases, J lost 3 bases, and 8 bases stayed unmatched. There are 17 residues in the CDR3.

This sequence joins TRBV28 and TRBJ1-1; D is unresolved. The CDR3 has 13 residues. CDR1 and CDR2 from the germline V gene are MDHEN and SYDVKM. Trimming shortened V by 3 bases and J by 3 bases, and 8 bases separated the two germline ends. The CDR3 loop reads CASSFLRDTEAFF. CDR3 sequence (DNA): TGTGCCAGCAGTTTCCTACGTGACACTGAAGCTTTCTTT.

This rearrangement joins TRBV12-3 or TRBV12-4 to TRBJ2-5; D ambiguous. The CDR3 covers 12 residues. V lost 6 bases to trimming and J lost 5 bases, with 10 bases between them. The CDR3, as DNA: TGTGCCAGCAGCTACCTCGGGGAGACCCAGTACTTC. Translation gives CASSYLGETQYF.

The table lists this clone with a few counts. The V gene is TRBV6-5, the J gene TRBJ1-1, with D perhaps TRBD1 (6 bases). With 10 bases removed from V and 7 bases from J, the gap between germline ends came to 16 bases. Germline values: CDR1 MNHEY, CDR2 SVGAGI. The CDR3 runs to 12 residues. DNA of the CDR3: TGTGCCACCCGGCGCAGGGGCGATGAAGCTTTCTTT. Translation: CATRRRGDEAFF.

This clone has a single count. Written as DNA, the CDR3 is TGCAGCGTTGGTCCCGGGGGGCCTTTCAATGAGCAGTTCTTC. This sequence encodes CSVGPGGPFNEQFF. This chain uses TRBV29-1 with TRBJ2-1, with D perhaps matching TRBD2 (7 bases). Germline loops: CDR1 SQVTM, CDR2 ANQGSEA. The CDR3 spans 14 residues. Trimming left V 4 bases short and J 6 bases short, with 16 bases between.

The gene calls are TRBV9 and TRBJ1-2; D is ambiguous. V was clipped by 4 bases and J by 5 bases, with 12 bases between them. The germline CDR1 and CDR2 sequences are SGDLS and YYNGEE. This CDR3 has 13 residues. CDR3 sequence: CASSSQPGYGYTF. The CDR3 DNA follows: TGTGCCAGCAGCAGCCAACCGGGATATGGCTACACCTTC.

The table lists this clone with a count of one. The chain has TRBV27 and TRBJ1-5; the match to TRBD1 covers 10 bases. The CDR3 has 15 amino acids. V gave up 5 bases and J gave up 4 bases; unmatched junction bases: 5. The germline V gene encodes CDR1 MNHEY and CDR2 SMNVEV (reference sequence). The chain's CDR3 is CASSPTGGANQPQHF. As DNA, the CDR3 is TGTGCCAGCAGTCCGACAGGGGGCGCAAATCAGCCCCAGCATTTT.

The chain recombines TRBV5-6 with TRBJ2-7; D remains unclear. The CDR3 sequence is 15 residues long. Germline lookup yields CDR1 SGHDT and CDR2 YYEEEE. Trimming cost V 0 bases and J 2 bases, with 12 bases left between them. This CDR3 is CASSLATGVAYEQYF. CDR3 bases: TGTGCCAGCAGCTTGGCCACGGGTGTCGCCTACGAGCAGTACTTC.

This clone was observed a single time. The chain links TRBV9 to TRBJ2-1, with 11 bases aligning to TRBD1. Unmatched junction bases numbered 10, after V lost 2 bases and J lost 12 bases. Germline V CDR1 and CDR2: SGDLS, YYNGEE. The CDR3 is made up of 15 amino acids. CDR3 DNA: TGTGCCAGCAGCGTCGGGACAGGGGGGAGCTCGGCGCAGTTCTTC. This codes for CASSVGTGGSSAQFF.

The J gene is TRBJ1-6, the V gene TRBV2, with TRBD1 matching 7 bases. V dropped 5 bases and J dropped 9; count of bases not matched to a gene: 10. The germline gives CDR1 SNHLY, CDR2 FYNNEI. The CDR3 has 15 amino acids. CDR3 region: CASSRDKGAVSPLHF. DNA of the CDR3: TGTGCCAGCAGTAGGGACAAGGGGGCAGTTTCACCCCTCCACTTT.

This clone was detected a few times. V gene TRBV7-9 combines with J gene TRBJ1-4; D uncertain. V was clipped by 1 base and J by 13 bases, with 13 bases between them. CDR3 length: 13 amino acids. Germline CDR1 and CDR2: SEHNR and FQNEAQ (reference sequence). This CDR3 reads CASSLDAERSLFF. In DNA, the CDR3 is TGTGCCAGCAGCTTAGATGCGGAGAGATCACTGTTTTTT.

The chain combines TRBV5-1 with TRBJ1-1; D perhaps matches TRBD1 (5 bases). The length of the CDR3 is 12 residues. Trimming took off 5 bases at V and 8 bases at J, with 13 bases between the two ends. The germline CDR1 and CDR2 sequences are SGHRS and YFSETQ. The CDR3 sequence is CASRAGFGEAFF. In DNA, the CDR3 is TGCGCCAGCAGGGCAGGGTTTGGAGAAGCTTTCTTT.

This chain uses TRBV6-1 with TRBJ1-3; D is unresolved. CDR1 is MNHNS and CDR2 is SASEGT in the germline V gene. This CDR3 has 13 amino acids. Between the trimmed V and J ends, which lost 3 bases and 3 bases, there was a span of 6 bases. CDR3 coding DNA: TGTGCCAGCAGTGACCCACTTGGAAACACCATATATTTT. Protein product: CASSDPLGNTIYF.

There are a few counts of this clone. The chain has TRBV5-4 and TRBJ1-2, with D perhaps TRBD1 (6 bases). The CDR3 runs to 14 residues. Looked up from germline, CDR1 is SGHNT and CDR2 is YYREEE (reference sequence). V was clipped by 3 bases and J by 8 bases, with 17 bases between them. In nucleotides, the CDR3 is TGTGCCAGCAGCTCGGCACTGACAGGTTGGGGCTACACCTTC. It specifies CASSSALTGWGYTF.

This chain uses TRBV6-5 with TRBJ1-1; the match to TRBD1 covers 8 bases. This CDR3 has 15 amino acids. Losses at the gene ends were 3 bases for V and 2 bases for J; bases not matched to a gene: 5. The germline V gene has CDR1 MNHEY and CDR2 SVGAGI. The CDR3 sequence: CASSYDRGRNTEAFF. DNA of the CDR3: TGTGCCAGCAGTTATGACAGGGGCCGAAACACTGAAGCTTTCTTT.

The CDR3 coding sequence is TGTGCCAGCAGTATATCTCTAGGGCCCCAGCATTTT. Protein product: CASSISLGPQHF. The chain combines TRBV28 with TRBJ1-5, with D hard to call. Germline CDR1 and CDR2: MDHEN and SYDVKM. The CDR3 runs to 12 residues. V gave up 5 bases and J gave up 9 bases, with 11 bases separating them.